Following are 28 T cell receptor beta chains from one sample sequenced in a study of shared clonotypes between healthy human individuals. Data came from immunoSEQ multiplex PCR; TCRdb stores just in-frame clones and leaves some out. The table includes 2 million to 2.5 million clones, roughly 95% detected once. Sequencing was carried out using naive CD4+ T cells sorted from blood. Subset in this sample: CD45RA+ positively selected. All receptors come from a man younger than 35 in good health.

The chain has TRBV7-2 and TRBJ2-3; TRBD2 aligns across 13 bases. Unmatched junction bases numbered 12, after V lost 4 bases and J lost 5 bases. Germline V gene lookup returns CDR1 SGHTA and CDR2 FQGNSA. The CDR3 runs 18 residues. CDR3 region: CASSYETSGRAVVDTQYF. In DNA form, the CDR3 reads TGTGCCAGCAGCTACGAAACTAGCGGGAGGGCCGTCGTAGATACGCAGTATTTT.

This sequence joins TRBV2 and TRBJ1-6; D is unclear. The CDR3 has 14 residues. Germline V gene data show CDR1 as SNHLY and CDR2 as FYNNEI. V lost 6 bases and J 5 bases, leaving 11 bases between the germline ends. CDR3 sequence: CASSDTGNNSPLHF. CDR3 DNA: TGTGCCAGCAGCGACACGGGAAATAATTCACCCCTCCACTTT.

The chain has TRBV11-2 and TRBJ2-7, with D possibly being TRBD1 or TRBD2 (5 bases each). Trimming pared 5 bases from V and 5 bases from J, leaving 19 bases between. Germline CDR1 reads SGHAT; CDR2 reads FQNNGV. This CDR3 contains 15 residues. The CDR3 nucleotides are TGTGCCAGCAGCCCCCCGGGGACGGTGGCTAACGAGCAGTACTTC. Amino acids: CASSPPGTVANEQYF.

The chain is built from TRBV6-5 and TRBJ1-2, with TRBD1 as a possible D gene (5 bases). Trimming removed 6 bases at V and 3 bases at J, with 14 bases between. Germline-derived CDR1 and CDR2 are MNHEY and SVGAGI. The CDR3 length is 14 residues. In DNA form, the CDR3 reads TGTGCCAGCAGAGGGACCATTAGAGACTATGGCTACACCTTC. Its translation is CASRGTIRDYGYTF.

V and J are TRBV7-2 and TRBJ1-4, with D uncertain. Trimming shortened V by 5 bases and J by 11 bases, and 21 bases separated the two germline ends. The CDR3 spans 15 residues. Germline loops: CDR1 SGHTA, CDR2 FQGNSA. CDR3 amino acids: CASSDSGIPNRKLFF. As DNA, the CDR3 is TGTGCCAGCAGCGACTCAGGAATACCTAATAGGAAACTGTTTTTT.

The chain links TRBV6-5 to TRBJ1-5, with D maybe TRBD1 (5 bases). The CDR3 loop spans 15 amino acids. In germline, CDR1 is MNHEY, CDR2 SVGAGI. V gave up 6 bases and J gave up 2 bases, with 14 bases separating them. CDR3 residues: CASRPEGIGNQPQHF. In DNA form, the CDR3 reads TGTGCCAGCAGACCCGAGGGGATCGGCAATCAGCCCCAGCATTTT.

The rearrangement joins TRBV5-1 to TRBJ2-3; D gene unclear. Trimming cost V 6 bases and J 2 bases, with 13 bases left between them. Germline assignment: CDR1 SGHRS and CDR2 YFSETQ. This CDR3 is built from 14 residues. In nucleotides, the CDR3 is TGCGCCAGCACGCTGGCCCCCCCCACAGATACGCAGTATTTT. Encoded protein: CASTLAPPTDTQYF.

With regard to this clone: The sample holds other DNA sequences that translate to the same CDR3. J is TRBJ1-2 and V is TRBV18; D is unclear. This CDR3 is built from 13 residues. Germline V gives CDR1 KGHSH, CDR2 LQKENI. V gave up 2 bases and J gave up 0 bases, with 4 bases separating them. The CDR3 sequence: CASSPAANYGYTF. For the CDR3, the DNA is TGTGCCAGCTCACCAGCAGCTAACTATGGCTACACCTTC.

The DNA for the CDR3 is TGCGCCAGCAGCCAAGAAACCCGCGGGGGGATCATTGATACGCAGTATTTT. Residues: CASSQETRGGIIDTQYF. The chain has TRBV4-1 and TRBJ2-3, with 8 bases aligning to TRBD2. The CDR3 contains 17 residues. Germline V CDR1 and CDR2: MGHRA, YSYEKL. The ends lost 0 bases at V and 6 bases at J; junction bases unmatched: 11.

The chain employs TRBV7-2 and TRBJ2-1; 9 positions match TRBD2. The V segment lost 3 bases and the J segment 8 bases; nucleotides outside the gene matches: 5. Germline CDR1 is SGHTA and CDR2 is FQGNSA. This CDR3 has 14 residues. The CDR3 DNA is TGTGCCAGCAGCTTTAGCGGGAGCATCCATGAGCAGTTCTTC. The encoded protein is CASSFSGSIHEQFF.

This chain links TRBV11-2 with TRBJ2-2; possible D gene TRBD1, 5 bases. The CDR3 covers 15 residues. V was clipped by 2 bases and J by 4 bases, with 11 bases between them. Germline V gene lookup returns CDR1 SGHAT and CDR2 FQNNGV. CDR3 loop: CASSLYGRVTGELFF. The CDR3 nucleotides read TGTGCCAGCAGCTTATATGGCAGGGTCACCGGGGAGCTGTTTTTT.

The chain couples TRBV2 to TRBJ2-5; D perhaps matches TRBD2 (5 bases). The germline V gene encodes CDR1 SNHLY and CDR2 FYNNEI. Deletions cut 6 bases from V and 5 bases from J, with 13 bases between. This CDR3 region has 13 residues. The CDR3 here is CASSPDRRETQYF. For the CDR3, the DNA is TGTGCCAGCAGCCCCGATAGGAGGGAGACCCAGTACTTC. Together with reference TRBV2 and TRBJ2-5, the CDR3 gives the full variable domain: EPEVTQTPSHQVTQMGQEVILRCVPISNHLYFYWYRQILGQKVEFLVSFYNNEISEKSEIFDDQFSVERPDGSNFTLKIRSTKLEDSAMYFCASSPDRRETQYFGPGTRLLVL.

The CDR3 protein is CASSLGLAGEQFF. The CDR3 DNA sequence: TGTGCCAGCAGTCTGGGACTAGCGGGTGAGCAGTTCTTC. V and J are TRBV2 and TRBJ2-1, with 12 bases aligning to TRBD2. The ends lost 5 bases at V and 9 bases at J; junction bases unmatched: 2. The germline V gene has CDR1 SNHLY and CDR2 FYNNEI. This CDR3 comprises 13 residues.

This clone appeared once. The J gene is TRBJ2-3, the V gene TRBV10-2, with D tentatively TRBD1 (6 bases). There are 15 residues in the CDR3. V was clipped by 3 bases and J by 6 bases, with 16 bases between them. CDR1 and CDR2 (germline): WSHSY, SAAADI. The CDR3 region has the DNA TGCGCCAGCAGTGACCCGGACAGTGTAACCGATACGCAGTATTTT. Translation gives CASSDPDSVTDTQYF.

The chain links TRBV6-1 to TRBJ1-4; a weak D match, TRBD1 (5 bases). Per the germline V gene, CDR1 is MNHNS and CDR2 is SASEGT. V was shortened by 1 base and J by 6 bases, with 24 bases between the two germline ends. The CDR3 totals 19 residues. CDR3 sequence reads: CASSEVNFRVFFGDEKLFF. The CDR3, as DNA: TGTGCCAGCAGTGAAGTGAATTTCAGGGTTTTTTTCGGAGATGAAAAACTGTTTTTT.

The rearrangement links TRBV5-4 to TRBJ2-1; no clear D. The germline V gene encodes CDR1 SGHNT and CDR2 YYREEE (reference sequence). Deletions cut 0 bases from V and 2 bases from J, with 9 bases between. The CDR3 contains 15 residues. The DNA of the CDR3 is TGTGCCAGCAGCTTGGAAGGTTCCCCCTACAATGAGCAGTTCTTC. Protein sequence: CASSLEGSPYNEQFF.

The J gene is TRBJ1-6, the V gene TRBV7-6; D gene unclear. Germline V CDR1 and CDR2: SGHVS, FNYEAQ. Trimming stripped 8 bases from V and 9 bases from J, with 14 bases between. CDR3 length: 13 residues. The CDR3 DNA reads TGTGCCAGCGGGCCCATCGGCGGTTCACCCCTCCACTTT. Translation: CASGPIGGSPLHF.

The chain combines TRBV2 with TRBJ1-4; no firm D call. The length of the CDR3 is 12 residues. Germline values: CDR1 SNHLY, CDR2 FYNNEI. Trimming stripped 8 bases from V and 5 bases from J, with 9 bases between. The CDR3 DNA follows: TGTGCCAGCTCGAGGGTAAATGAAAAACTGTTTTTT. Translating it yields CASSRVNEKLFF.

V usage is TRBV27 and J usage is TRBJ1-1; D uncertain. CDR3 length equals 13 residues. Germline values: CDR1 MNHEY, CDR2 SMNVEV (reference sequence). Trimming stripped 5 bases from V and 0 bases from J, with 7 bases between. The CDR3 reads CASSPLLNTEAFF. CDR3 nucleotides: TGTGCCAGCAGTCCCCTACTGAACACTGAAGCTTTCTTT.

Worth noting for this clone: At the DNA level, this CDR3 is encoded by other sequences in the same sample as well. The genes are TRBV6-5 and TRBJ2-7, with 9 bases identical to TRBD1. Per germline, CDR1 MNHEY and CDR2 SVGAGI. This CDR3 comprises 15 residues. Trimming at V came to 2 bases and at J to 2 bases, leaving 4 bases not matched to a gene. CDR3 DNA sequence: TGTGCCAGCAGTTACGGGGGACAGGGAACCTACGAGCAGTACTTC. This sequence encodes CASSYGGQGTYEQYF.

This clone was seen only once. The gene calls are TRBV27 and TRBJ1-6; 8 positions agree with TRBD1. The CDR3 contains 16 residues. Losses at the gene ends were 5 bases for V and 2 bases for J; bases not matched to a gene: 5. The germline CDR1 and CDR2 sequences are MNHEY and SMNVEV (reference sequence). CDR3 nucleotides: TGTGCCAGCAGTGCGGACAGGGCAACCTATAATTCACCCCTCCACTTT. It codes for CASSADRATYNSPLHF.

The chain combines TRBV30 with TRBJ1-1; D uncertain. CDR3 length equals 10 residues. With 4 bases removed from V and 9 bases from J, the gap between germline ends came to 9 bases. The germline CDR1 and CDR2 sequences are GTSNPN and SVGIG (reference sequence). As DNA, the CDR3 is TGTGCCTGGATTAAGGTTCAAGCTTTCTTT. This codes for CAWIKVQAFF.

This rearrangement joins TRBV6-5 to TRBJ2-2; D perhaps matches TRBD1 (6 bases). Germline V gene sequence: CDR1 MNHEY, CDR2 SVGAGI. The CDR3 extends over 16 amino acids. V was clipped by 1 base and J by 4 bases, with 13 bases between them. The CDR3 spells CASSYYVTGPTGELFF. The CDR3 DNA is TGTGCCAGCAGTTACTACGTGACAGGACCCACCGGGGAGCTGTTTTTT.

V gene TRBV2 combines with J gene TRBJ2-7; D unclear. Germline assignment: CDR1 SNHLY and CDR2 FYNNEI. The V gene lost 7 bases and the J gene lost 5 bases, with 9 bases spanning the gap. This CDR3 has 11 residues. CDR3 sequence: CASTEAHEQYF. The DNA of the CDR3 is TGTGCCAGCACAGAGGCGCACGAGCAGTACTTC.

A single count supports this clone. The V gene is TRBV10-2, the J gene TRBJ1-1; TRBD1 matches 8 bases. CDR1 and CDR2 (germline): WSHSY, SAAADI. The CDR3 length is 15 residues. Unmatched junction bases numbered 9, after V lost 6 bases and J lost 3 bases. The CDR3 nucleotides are TGCGCCAGCAGGGCCAGGGGGCTGATGGACACTGAAGCTTTCTTT. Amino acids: CASRARGLMDTEAFF.

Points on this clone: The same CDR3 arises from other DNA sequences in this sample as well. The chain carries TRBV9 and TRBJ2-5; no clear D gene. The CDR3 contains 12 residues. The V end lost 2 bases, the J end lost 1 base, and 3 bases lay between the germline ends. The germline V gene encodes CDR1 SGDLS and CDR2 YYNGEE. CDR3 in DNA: TGTGCCAGCAGCGTGGGCCAAGAGACCCAGTACTTC. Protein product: CASSVGQETQYF.

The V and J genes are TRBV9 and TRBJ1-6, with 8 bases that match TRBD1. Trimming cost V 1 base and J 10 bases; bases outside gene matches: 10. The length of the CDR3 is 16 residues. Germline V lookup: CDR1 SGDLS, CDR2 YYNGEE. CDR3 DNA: TGTGCCAGCAGCGTAAGCCACGGACAGGGAGAATCACCCCTCCACTTT. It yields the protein CASSVSHGQGESPLHF.

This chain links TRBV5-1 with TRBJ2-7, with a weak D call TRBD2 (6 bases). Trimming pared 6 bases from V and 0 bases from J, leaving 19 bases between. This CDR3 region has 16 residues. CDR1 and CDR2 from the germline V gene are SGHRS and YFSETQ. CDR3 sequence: CASNPVPGLSSYEQYF. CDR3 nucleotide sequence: TGCGCCAGCAATCCTGTACCGGGACTGAGCTCCTACGAGCAGTACTTC.